Here is one T cell receptor beta chain with its context. Its antigen has not been determined. The sample is drawn from a study of cytomegalovirus exposure and HLA in healthy donors (dated by TCRdb to about 2017). About the investigation overall: An earlier analysis of around 600 of the donors reported more than 250 Gb of sequence data and about 100 million unique TCR beta sequences from around 200 million T cells. Approximately 300 gigabases of sequencing data and 70 million to 85 million unique TCR sequences were included in an early release covering about 600 HLA-typed donors. Among the roughly 400 genotyped donors, around 81% belonged to the genetic ancestry cluster associated with self-reported Caucasian donors. The study aimed to test whether cataloging public T cell receptors could reveal signatures of past pathogen exposure. Using immunosequencing, the study profiled T cell repertoires from 666 subjects and related those repertoires to cytomegalovirus serostatus. In addition to the first cohort of several hundred subjects, a separate validation cohort of 120 different subjects was used. High-throughput TCR immunosequencing, statistical association of individual TCRs with disease status, and machine learning were combined to predict cytomegalovirus infection status. In a later analysis, previously published TCR beta repertoires from about 670 donors were re-analyzed and high-resolution HLA genotyping was added so that TCR occurrence patterns could be studied. Rather than using new phenotypic data, the later analysis identified candidate immune exposures from TCR beta sequences and from how often those sequences occurred across donors. To decide whether each TCR beta V gene segment behaved as functional or pseudogenic, an earlier analysis of approximately 600 of the donors relied on high-throughput TCR beta sequencing. Donor age, sex, ethnicity and CMV serostatus were compiled together with the repertoire data. In a later genetic analysis, genome-wide SNP genotypes for 398 of the 666 donors were used, and that subset was treated as a discovery cohort. All discovery cohort repertoires had been generated on a single sequencing platform. Class I and class II HLA loci were covered by the typing at four-digit resolution. The number of donors typed differed by locus, with roughly 620-630 for A, B, C, DRB1 and DQB1, 522 for DQA1, about 610 for DPA1, and under 490 for DPB1. Because of strong linkage in the cohort, roughly five DR-DQ haplotypes were treated as single units for association and clustering. Among about 370 genotyped donors of the cohort, an average of approximately 240,000 unique TCR beta nucleotide sequences was sequenced per donor, of which about 18% were non-productive. The paper as a whole reports these results and caveats: According to a later genetic analysis, donors in an Asian-associated ancestry cluster had fewer N-insertions in productive TCRs than the roughly 700-donor mean. A few of the identified cytomegalovirus-associated TCR beta chains were confirmed in vitro to be specific for cytomegalovirus antigens. In both the original and validation cohorts, the classifier was reported to diagnose cytomegalovirus status with high specificity and sensitivity. A further reported finding was that TCR beta sequences accurately predicted the HLA-A and HLA-B alleles for most subjects in the first cohort. Correlated functional status among segregating V segments might be attributable to linkage disequilibrium, but an unknown experimental factor could not be ruled out. For the cohort, immune exposure information was limited to CMV serostatus. A later analysis associated 15,000 or so TCR beta sequences with specific HLA alleles at a false discovery rate of 0.05. This cohort had only TCR beta chains sequenced, and the lack of alpha or paired-chain data limited which features could be detected. A later analysis found that HLA-associated TCR beta chains were more clonally expanded and had lower generation probabilities than equally common non-associated chains. It was suggested by the authors that the approach could potentially be generalized to other disease states and immunological phenotypes. Several of the top co-occurrence clusters appeared to be linked to parvovirus B19, influenza, CMV and Epstein-Barr virus, according to a later analysis. A later genetic analysis associated a missense DCLRE1C variant with V-gene and J-gene trimming of TCR beta chains, and an independent cohort replicated the association. About 17 rarely observed V segments, including chromosome 9 orphons, were excluded from the earlier analysis of several hundred of the donors because counts were too low. When HLA alleles, especially DR and DQ, strongly co-occurred, attributing TCR associations to individual alleles was difficult. Broadly in line with IMGT annotations, most TCR beta V segments showed up in productive rearrangements about 87% or about 30% of the time in an earlier analysis of approximately 640 of the donors. In a later analysis, most CMV-associated TCR beta chains were found to appear HLA-restricted, with HLA associations seemingly driven largely by CMV exposure. In a later analysis, TCR association rates were found to vary across HLA loci, with the most associated TCRs seen for DRB1 alleles and the fewest for HLA-C alleles. HLA typing was unavailable for some donors at each locus, so association tests used only the typed subset. A group of highly shared sequence variants was considered likely to be a technical artifact of the sequencing pipeline. While some public TCRs were present in many individuals, most TCR sequences turned up only very rarely across donors. In the study, 150 to 200 TCR beta chains were listed as associated with cytomegalovirus. Roughly uniform sequencing depth across donors was assumed in presence/absence analyses, although this assumption may not hold.

Libraries were prepared through the immunoSEQ multiplex PCR assay. The multiplex PCR relied on a mix of 60 forward primers for TCR Vbeta segments and 13 reverse primers for TCR Jbeta segments. The CDR3 region of rearranged TCR beta genes was amplified from genomic DNA by a multiplex PCR assay. On the Illumina HiSeq System, the amplified TCR beta libraries were sequenced as 87-base-pair reads. The original methods were these. In a later analysis, some 80 million unique TCR beta chains were counted across the 500 to 850 repertoires, and some 10 million of these chains were shared by at least two donors. Raw reads were error-corrected and collapsed into unique sequences by a nearest-neighbor algorithm in which closely related sequences were merged to remove PCR and sequencing errors. CDR3 sequences were aligned to IMGT reference sequences to assign V, D and J gene segments. Each retained sequence needed at least a six-nucleotide match to both a V gene segment and a J gene segment. Rearrangements were called productive when the CDR3 lacked stop codons and stayed in frame with V and J; all others were non-productive. CDR3 was defined by IMGT convention, running from the second conserved V-encoded cysteine to the conserved J-encoded phenylalanine. The earlier analysis of about 610 of the donors excluded any sequence lacking an unambiguous match to a single V gene segment. In an earlier analysis of approximately 590 of the donors, V segments were called functional above 56.7% productive rearrangements and were called segregating when the between-donor standard deviation exceeded 5%. A statistical classification framework was developed to diagnose cytomegalovirus status using the catalog of TCR beta chain sequences. In a later analysis, TCR nucleotide sequences were compared against IMGT/GENE-DB human TR gene sequences so that V and J genes could be assigned. The TCRdist pipeline was used in a later analysis to assign CDR3 sequences and most-parsimonious VDJ recombination scenarios. In a later analysis, each TCR beta chain was defined by its CDR3 amino acid sequence together with its V-gene family, and reads lacking a unique V-gene family were excluded. As a way to deal with suspected cross-contamination and a sequencing artifact, a later analysis dropped approximately 570 nucleotide sequences that were highly shared and had low generation probability. For each public chain, a later analysis derived a clonal expansion index from normalized ranks of inferred template counts within each repertoire. A later analysis computed generation probabilities with a VDJ recombination model fitted to out-of-frame rearrangements, and checked the results against IGoR. In a later analysis, hypergeometric tests were used to score TCR-TCR, TCR-HLA and TCR-CMV co-occurrence, with a repertoire-size bias correction applied to TCR pairs. A later analysis estimated false discovery rates by permuting HLA or CMV assignments 20 times. In a later analysis, co-occurring TCRs were grouped using DBSCAN, with TCRdist sequence similarity added in when clustering inside HLA-allele-positive subsets. Repertoires with fewer than 30,000 or more than 120,000 public chains, plus five repertoires with anomalous nucleotide sharing, were excluded from co-occurrence clustering. TCRdb mirrors the immuneACCESS table, restricted to in-frame sequences. Some clones are absent from its copies; in checked studies, under half trace to an unresolved V gene, and the reason for the others is unknown. That table supplies the V and J calls and clone size; D and trimming were determined from the DNA. The table held for this sample gives 130,000 to 150,000 clones. The biggest ten clones account for 0.75% to 1% of the sample.

The cohort comprised 670 or so healthy bone marrow donors. At the time of sampling, all cohort members were nominally healthy, though unrecorded immune exposures were likely present. The donor tested CMV seronegative and was one of the 352 seronegative cohort members. Every donor gave a peripheral blood sample, and the peripheral blood mononuclear cells from that sample were used for TCR beta sequencing. The Qiagen DNeasy Blood Extraction Kit was used to extract genomic DNA from the blood cell samples. The sequence was collected from a male donor in good health and CMV-seronegative. Sequenced sample: PBMCs.

The DNA sequence is as follows: TGTGCCAGCAGGACAGAAAGGAACGATGGCTACACCTTC. The encoded protein is CASRTERNDGYTF. The chain links TRBV6-1 with TRBJ1-2; the D gene is perhaps TRBD1, from 5 matching bases. Relative to germline, V is 6 bases shorter and J is 6 bases shorter, with 14 bases between their ends. CDR1 and CDR2 were assigned from the germline V gene as MNHNS and SASEGT. Its CDR3 holds 13 amino acids, cysteine through phenylalanine. Only the CDR3 DNA stays, 39 bases, in frame from base 1.